This is a list of T cell receptor beta chains from one sample in a study of blood T cell repertoires in COVID-19. The repertoire was sequenced with immunoSEQ multiplex PCR; TCRdb's copy has only in-frame clones and lacks some. The sample shows approximately 140,000 clones, around 83% of them seen only once. Sequencing was performed on PBMCs or T cells enriched from blood (not recorded which). The receptors here all came from a woman aged 50 to 60 who had been exposed to COVID-19. Each CDR3 is given with its conserved first and last residue. D genes are given only for firm matches. A row's size may be missing; if present it is once, few, many or a size class.

abundance,j_gene,v_gene,d_gene,CDR3nt,CDR3aa
-,TRBJ1-2,TRBV19,-,TGTGCCAGTAGTATAGGCGGTCCATCTAACTATGGCTACACCTTC,CASSIGGPSNYGYTF
-,TRBJ1-4,TRBV3-1/TRBV3-2,TRBD1,TGTGCCAGCAGCCCCACAGGGGGCGGACTAAAACTGTTTTTT,CASSPTGGGLKLFF
few,TRBJ2-1,TRBV11-2,TRBD2,TGTGCCAGCAGCCCCGGGACTAGCAGTCGCCGCTCCTACAATGAGCAGTTCTTC,CASSPGTSSRRSYNEQFF
-,TRBJ2-3,TRBV5-1,TRBD2,TGCGCCAGCAGCTTGGGGACTAGCGGGAGATGGGCAGATACGCAGTATTTT,CASSLGTSGRWADTQYF
few,TRBJ2-3,TRBV5-1,TRBD1,TGCGCCAGCAGCTTGGGAGGGGGCCCCATCGAGTATTTT,CASSLGGGPIEYF
few,TRBJ1-1,TRBV9,-,TGTGCCAGCAGCGGCCGGGACACTGAAGCTTTCTTT,CASSGRDTEAFF
-,TRBJ2-2,TRBV28,-,TGTGCCAGCAGGGAGACGGGGAGGCTGTTTTTT,CASRETGRLFF
once,TRBJ2-4,TRBV15,-,TGTGCCACCAGCAGAGGATTGCTCCCGGACATTCAGTACTTC,CATSRGLLPDIQYF
-,TRBJ2-1,TRBV7-2,TRBD2,TGTGCCAGCAGCGTAAGCGCTGGGAGGGCGGACAATGAGCAGTTCTTC,CASSVSAGRADNEQFF
-,TRBJ1-2,TRBV27,-,TGTGCCAGCAGTTCACAGGGCTCGCCTTTCCCTGGCTACACCTTC,CASSSQGSPFPGYTF
few,TRBJ2-2,TRBV27,-,TGTGCCAGCAGGAGGGTTTTGGACACCGGGGAGCTGTTTTTT,CASRRVLDTGELFF
-,TRBJ2-3,TRBV5-1,-,TGCGCCAGCAGCTTGGGAGGGGGTACAGCAGATACGCAGTATTTT,CASSLGGGTADTQYF
-,TRBJ2-7,TRBV28,-,TGTGCCAGCAGTAGGACAGCGAGCTCCTACGAGCAGTACTTC,CASSRTASSYEQYF
-,TRBJ2-2,TRBV6-5,-,TGTGCCAGCAGTTACGGGGCAGGTACGTTCACCGGGGAGCTGTTTTTT,CASSYGAGTFTGELFF
-,TRBJ2-3,TRBV7-2,TRBD2,TGTGCCAGCAGCTTAGTAATTGGAGCGGGGGGACGCACAGATACGCAGTATTTT,CASSLVIGAGGRTDTQYF
-,TRBJ1-6,TRBV5-6,-,TGTGCCAGCAGCTTTCTGGGCAGGGCGAATTCACCCCTCCACTTT,CASSFLGRANSPLHF
once,TRBJ2-1,TRBV18,TRBD2,TGTGCCAGCTCCCCCGGGACTAGCGGCTACAATGAGCAGTTCTTC,CASSPGTSGYNEQFF
once,TRBJ2-3,TRBV4-3,-,TGCGCCAGCAGCCAAGATCGGGGGGATACGCAGTATTTT,CASSQDRGDTQYF
-,TRBJ2-3,TRBV9,-,TGTGCCAGCAGCGCGGGGGTAGATACGCAGTATTTT,CASSAGVDTQYF
few,TRBJ1-6,TRBV7-9,-,TGTGCCAGCAGCCGAGGGGACTCCTGGGGGTCACCCCTCCACTTT,CASSRGDSWGSPLHF
-,TRBJ1-1,TRBV5-8,-,TGTGCCAGCAGCTTGATGATAGAGAACACTGAAGCTTTCTTT,CASSLMIENTEAFF
-,TRBJ1-6,TRBV27,-,TGTGCCAGCACCCCCCCGGGGTACAATTCACCCCTCCACTTT,CASTPPGYNSPLHF